This TCR beta chain was captured by sequencing in a study of blood T cell repertoires in COVID-19. Study as a whole: COVID-19 samples collected from the United States, Italy and Spain covered acute and convalescent phases. Sources were T cells, B-cell-depleted T cells, or PBMCs; the material itself was cDNA or gDNA.

The CDR3 consists of 17 residues. Trimming left V 1 base short and J 5 bases short, with 21 bases between. Germline V gene sequence: CDR1 SGHTS, CDR2 YDEGEE. Source study methods: Researchers report that nucleated cell counts were estimated from reference gene primer amplification. Some clones are missing from TCRdb's copy, which holds only in-frame ones; the method was immunoSEQ multiplex PCR. D and trimming were read from the DNA, whereas the V and J calls and clone size are those reported in that table. The sample lists about 120,000 clones, about 72% occurring once. The source material was peripheral blood. The chain uses TRBV5-8 and TRBJ2-5; D is possibly TRBD2 (6 bases). This sequence originates from a woman in her 70s with acute or convalescent COVID-19. CDR3 region: CASSLWASENPEETQYF. CDR3 in DNA: TGTGCCAGCAGCTTGTGGGCTAGCGAGAACCCAGAGGAGACCCAGTACTTC.